The rows below give T cell receptor beta chains drawn from one sample of a study of vaccination effects on CD4 cells after COVID-19. TCRdb's table, derived via immunoSEQ multiplex PCR, lists solely in-frame clones and lacks some. The table has approximately 50,000 clones, about 80% seen once; the top ten hold around 11%. What these receptors recognize is not known. The specimen comprised CD4+ T cells from PBMCs cultured without peptide, sampled before COVID-19 vaccination. All receptors derive from a human donor who had a prior SARS-CoV-2 infection. Both conserved end residues are part of each CDR3. The order of the fields is D gene, clone size, V gene, J gene, CDR3 protein, CDR3 DNA. D genes are given only for firm matches. Clone size is stated in some rows and not others, as once, few, many or a class when expanded.

d_call: .; clone_size: .; v_call: TRBV2; j_call: TRBJ1-6; cdr3_aa: CASSAQADSPLHF; cdr3_nt: TGTGCCAGCAGTGCGCAGGCTGATTCACCCCTCCACTTT
d_call: .; clone_size: few; v_call: TRBV4-1; j_call: TRBJ1-4; cdr3_aa: CASSQGVQTNEKLFF; cdr3_nt: TGCGCCAGCAGCCAAGGAGTTCAAACTAATGAAAAACTGTTTTTT
d_call: .; clone_size: few; v_call: TRBV5-1; j_call: TRBJ1-2; cdr3_aa: CASSLELTYGYTF; cdr3_nt: TGCGCCAGCAGCTTGGAACTGACCTATGGCTACACCTTC
d_call: TRBD2; clone_size: .; v_call: TRBV18; j_call: TRBJ2-7; cdr3_aa: CASSPRGGGNEQYF; cdr3_nt: TGTGCCAGCTCACCACGTGGCGGGGGGAACGAGCAGTACTTC
d_call: .; clone_size: .; v_call: TRBV21-1; j_call: TRBJ2-7; cdr3_aa: CASIRYREQYF; cdr3_nt: TGTGCCAGCATTCGGTACCGCGAGCAGTACTTC
d_call: .; clone_size: .; v_call: TRBV5-4; j_call: TRBJ2-1; cdr3_aa: CASSQYTRNNEQFF; cdr3_nt: TGTGCCAGCAGCCAATATACTCGAAATAATGAGCAGTTCTTC
d_call: .; clone_size: .; v_call: TRBV3-1/TRBV3-2; j_call: TRBJ1-3; cdr3_aa: CASSLHGLSGNTIYF; cdr3_nt: TGTGCCAGCAGCCTCCACGGGCTTTCTGGAAACACCATATATTTT
d_call: TRBD2; clone_size: .; v_call: TRBV27; j_call: TRBJ2-7; cdr3_aa: CASSPRGGRYEQYF; cdr3_nt: TGTGCCAGCAGTCCGCGGGGGGGCCGCTACGAGCAGTACTTC
d_call: .; clone_size: .; v_call: TRBV18; j_call: TRBJ1-5; cdr3_aa: CASSPPGGDNQPQHF; cdr3_nt: TGTGCCAGCTCACCACCGGGGGGGGACAATCAGCCCCAGCATTTT
d_call: .; clone_size: once; v_call: TRBV6-1; j_call: TRBJ2-1; cdr3_aa: CASSEKNNEQFF; cdr3_nt: TGTGCCAGCAGTGAGAAGAACAATGAGCAGTTCTTC
d_call: .; clone_size: once; v_call: TRBV4-3; j_call: TRBJ1-3; cdr3_aa: CASSQAIYSGNTIYF; cdr3_nt: TGCGCCAGCAGCCAAGCAATCTACTCTGGAAACACCATATATTTT
d_call: .; clone_size: .; v_call: TRBV5-1; j_call: TRBJ2-3; cdr3_aa: CASSLEAPDTQYF; cdr3_nt: TGCGCCAGCAGCTTGGAAGCCCCAGATACGCAGTATTTT
d_call: TRBD2; clone_size: medium-sized; v_call: TRBV2; j_call: TRBJ2-3; cdr3_aa: CASSTSGGADTQYF; cdr3_nt: TGTGCCAGCAGTACTAGCGGGGGGGCAGATACGCAGTATTTT
d_call: .; clone_size: .; v_call: TRBV5-1; j_call: TRBJ2-2; cdr3_aa: CASSLISSYTGELFF; cdr3_nt: TGCGCCAGCAGCCTAATTTCATCTTACACCGGGGAGCTGTTTTTT
d_call: TRBD1; clone_size: .; v_call: TRBV5-1; j_call: TRBJ1-6; cdr3_aa: CASTIDRANSPLHF; cdr3_nt: TGCGCCAGCACCATAGACAGGGCCAATTCACCCCTCCACTTT
d_call: TRBD1; clone_size: .; v_call: TRBV6-5; j_call: TRBJ1-2; cdr3_aa: CASSRDSSRYGYTF; cdr3_nt: TGTGCCAGCAGTAGGGACAGTTCTCGGTATGGCTACACCTTC
d_call: TRBD1; clone_size: few; v_call: TRBV2; j_call: TRBJ2-7; cdr3_aa: CASRDRGLGEQYF; cdr3_nt: TGTGCCAGCAGGGACAGGGGGCTGGGCGAGCAGTACTTC
d_call: .; clone_size: .; v_call: TRBV7-2; j_call: TRBJ2-5; cdr3_aa: CASCKTYQETQYF; cdr3_nt: TGTGCCAGCTGTAAGACTTACCAAGAGACCCAGTACTTC
d_call: TRBD1; clone_size: .; v_call: TRBV14; j_call: TRBJ2-1; cdr3_aa: CASSQGLGQGSSYNEQFF; cdr3_nt: TGTGCCAGCAGCCAAGGACTAGGACAGGGGAGCTCCTACAATGAGCAGTTCTTC
d_call: TRBD2; clone_size: .; v_call: TRBV6-1; j_call: TRBJ2-3; cdr3_aa: CASSARGLAGGDTQYF; cdr3_nt: TGTGCCAGCAGTGCCCGGGGACTAGCGGGGGGGGATACGCAGTATTTT
d_call: .; clone_size: .; v_call: TRBV5-5; j_call: TRBJ2-2; cdr3_aa: CASRDGPTVNTGELFF; cdr3_nt: TGTGCCAGCAGAGATGGACCGACAGTCAACACCGGGGAGCTGTTTTTT
d_call: .; clone_size: .; v_call: TRBV5-1; j_call: TRBJ2-2; cdr3_aa: CASSMPSGAGTERTGELFF; cdr3_nt: TGCGCCAGCAGCATGCCCAGCGGCGCCGGGACGGAGAGAACCGGGGAGCTGTTTTTT
d_call: .; clone_size: .; v_call: TRBV4-1; j_call: TRBJ2-5; cdr3_aa: CASSRTGIETQYF; cdr3_nt: TGCGCCAGCAGTAGAACAGGGATAGAGACCCAGTACTTC
d_call: TRBD2; clone_size: .; v_call: TRBV5-1; j_call: TRBJ2-1; cdr3_aa: CASSTLPAGDGGEQFF; cdr3_nt: TGCGCCAGCAGCACCCTACCAGCGGGGGACGGGGGGGAGCAGTTCTTC
d_call: .; clone_size: .; v_call: TRBV4-1; j_call: TRBJ1-1; cdr3_aa: CASRLNIQGNTEAFF; cdr3_nt: TGCGCCAGCCGACTAAACATACAGGGGAACACTGAAGCTTTCTTT
d_call: .; clone_size: .; v_call: TRBV7-2; j_call: TRBJ1-2; cdr3_aa: CASSFTRTDALTGYTF; cdr3_nt: TGTGCCAGCAGCTTCACCCGGACAGATGCTTTGACGGGCTACACCTTC
d_call: TRBD1; clone_size: .; v_call: TRBV9; j_call: TRBJ2-1; cdr3_aa: CASSARTGVYNEQFF; cdr3_nt: TGTGCCAGCAGCGCCAGGACAGGGGTTTACAATGAGCAGTTCTTC
d_call: .; clone_size: once; v_call: TRBV29-1; j_call: TRBJ1-4; cdr3_aa: CIAGGMDEKLFF; cdr3_nt: TGCATTGCTGGAGGCATGGATGAAAAACTGTTTTTT
d_call: .; clone_size: .; v_call: TRBV5-4; j_call: TRBJ1-1; cdr3_aa: CASSHDRNTEAFF; cdr3_nt: TGTGCCAGCAGCCACGACCGGAACACTGAAGCTTTCTTT
d_call: .; clone_size: few; v_call: TRBV5-8; j_call: TRBJ1-6; cdr3_aa: CASSLGPNSPLHF; cdr3_nt: TGTGCCAGCAGCTTGGGTCCAAATTCACCCCTCCACTTT
d_call: TRBD1; clone_size: .; v_call: TRBV2; j_call: TRBJ1-2; cdr3_aa: CASRGTGVGYTF; cdr3_nt: TGTGCCAGCAGGGGGACAGGGGTAGGCTACACCTTC
d_call: .; clone_size: .; v_call: TRBV2; j_call: TRBJ2-7; cdr3_aa: CASSAHGGTYEQYF; cdr3_nt: TGTGCCAGCAGTGCCCATGGGGGAACCTACGAGCAGTACTTC
d_call: TRBD2; clone_size: few; v_call: TRBV7-3; j_call: TRBJ2-1; cdr3_aa: CASSLSPSGRINEQFF; cdr3_nt: TGTGCCAGCAGCTTATCCCCTAGCGGGAGAATCAATGAGCAGTTCTTC
d_call: .; clone_size: .; v_call: TRBV11-3; j_call: TRBJ2-7; cdr3_aa: CASSLLSYEQYF; cdr3_nt: TGTGCCAGCAGCCTCCTCTCCTACGAGCAGTACTTC
d_call: .; clone_size: .; v_call: TRBV2; j_call: TRBJ1-1; cdr3_aa: CASSDPRDTEAFF; cdr3_nt: TGTGCCAGCAGTGATCCTAGGGACACTGAAGCTTTCTTT
d_call: .; clone_size: few; v_call: TRBV6-5; j_call: TRBJ1-2; cdr3_aa: CASTKRGPSGGYTF; cdr3_nt: TGTGCCAGCACCAAACGGGGCCCCTCGGGAGGCTACACCTTC
d_call: TRBD2; clone_size: few; v_call: TRBV3-1/TRBV3-2; j_call: TRBJ2-1; cdr3_aa: CASSQARLAGRNEQFF; cdr3_nt: TGTGCCAGCAGCCAAGCGCGGCTAGCGGGTAGGAATGAGCAGTTCTTC
d_call: .; clone_size: few; v_call: TRBV5-5; j_call: TRBJ2-5; cdr3_aa: CASSFRLGRQETQYF; cdr3_nt: TGTGCCAGCAGCTTTCGTCTGGGCAGACAAGAGACCCAGTACTTC
d_call: .; clone_size: .; v_call: TRBV5-1; j_call: TRBJ1-5; cdr3_aa: CASSPEPTSPHQPQHF; cdr3_nt: TGCGCCAGCAGCCCGGAGCCCACTTCCCCCCATCAGCCCCAGCATTTT
d_call: TRBD1; clone_size: .; v_call: TRBV5-1; j_call: TRBJ1-1; cdr3_aa: CASSLQPGGLLNTEAFF; cdr3_nt: TGCGCCAGCAGCTTGCAGCCAGGGGGACTCCTGAACACTGAAGCTTTCTTT
d_call: TRBD1; clone_size: .; v_call: TRBV10-3; j_call: TRBJ1-2; cdr3_aa: CAIRAGTDANYGYTF; cdr3_nt: TGTGCCATCAGGGCTGGGACAGATGCTAACTATGGCTACACCTTC